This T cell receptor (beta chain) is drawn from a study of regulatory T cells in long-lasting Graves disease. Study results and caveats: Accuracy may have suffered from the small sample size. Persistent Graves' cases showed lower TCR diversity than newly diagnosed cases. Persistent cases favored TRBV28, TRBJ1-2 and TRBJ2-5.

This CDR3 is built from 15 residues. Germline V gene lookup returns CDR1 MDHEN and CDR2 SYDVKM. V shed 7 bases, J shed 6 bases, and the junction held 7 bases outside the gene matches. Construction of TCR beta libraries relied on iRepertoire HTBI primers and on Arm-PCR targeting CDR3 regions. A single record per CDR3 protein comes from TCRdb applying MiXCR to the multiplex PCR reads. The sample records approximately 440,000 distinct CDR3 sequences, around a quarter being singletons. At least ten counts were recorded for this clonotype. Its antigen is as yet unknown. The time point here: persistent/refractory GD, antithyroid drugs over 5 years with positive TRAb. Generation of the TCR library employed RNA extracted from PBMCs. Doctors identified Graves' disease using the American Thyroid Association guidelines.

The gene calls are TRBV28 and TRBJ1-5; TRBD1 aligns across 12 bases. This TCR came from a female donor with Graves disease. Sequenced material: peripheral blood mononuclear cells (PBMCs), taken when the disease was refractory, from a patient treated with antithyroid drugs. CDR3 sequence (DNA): TGTGCCAGCAAAGGGACAGGGGGCCAGAGTCAGCCCCAGCATTTT. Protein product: CASKGTGGQSQPQHF.